This TCR beta chain was captured in a study of vaccination and CD4 T cells after COVID-19. At the level of the study: Typically, post-vaccine samples were obtained a median roughly 70 days after dose two, within a range of 14 to 241. Control cultures received a CEFX pool, an HIV-1 Nef pool, or no peptide.

This clonotype showed up just a few times. Its antigen is currently unknown. Researchers used the Oncomine TCR Beta short-read assay to sequence DNA from cultured CD4+ T cells. Via MiXCR, TCRdb re-called the PCR reads, giving one row per CDR3 protein. The sample lists around 19,000 distinct CDR3 sequences, about a third seen once, with less than 3% in the top ten. The germline gives CDR1 LNHNV, CDR2 YYDKDF (reference sequence). This CDR3 is 12 amino acids long. Trimming cost V 3 bases and J 4 bases, with 6 bases left between them. The time point here: late sampling 161 to 241 days after vaccination in a few convalescent patients. Treatment reported: roughly nine-day PBMC culture with coronavirus spike peptide pools or control peptides (ViraFEST assay). Via ViraFEST, peptide pools expanded antigen-specific T cells before TCR sequencing.

Source: CD4+ T cells from blood, cultured in vitro, taken about 7 months after SARS-CoV-2 vaccination. V usage is TRBV15 and J usage is TRBJ1-2; D perhaps matches TRBD1 (6 bases). This clonotype originated in a human donor who had recovered from COVID-19. Here the CDR3 reads CATSRDSYGYTF. CDR3 nucleotide sequence: TGTGCCACCAGCAGGGACAGCTATGGCTACACCTTC.